This entry features one T cell receptor beta chain sequence. Its antigen is unknown. No per-base quality is available; no much larger clone lies one base away. These data come from a study of blood T cell repertoires in COVID-19 (dated by TCRdb to 2020 to 2021). Broadly, across the study: Collaborator samples came from the United States, Italy and Spain and covered acute and convalescent phases of COVID-19. Where HLA class I and class II types were available, the types were taken from metadata supplied by the sample provider, not from assay-based typing. The samples were drawn from the first 160 participants of the ongoing ImmuneRACE study and from some 1,300 subjects provided by 6 global collaborators. Deeply sampled blood TCRbeta repertoires from subjects exposed to, actively infected with, or recovered from COVID-19 were included in the dataset. The prospective study material was composed of cDNA or gDNA derived from T cells, B-cell-depleted T cells, or PBMCs. Nearly every sample came with metadata listing a de-identified subject ID, COVID-19 status, age in years and sex. A freely available public database, intended as a resource for researchers studying the immune response to SARS-CoV-2, is where the repertoires were released.

The CDR3, cysteine through phenylalanine, is 19 amino acids long. Here the CDR3 DNA is all that survives: 57 bases in frame from base 1. The germline V gene specifies ENHRY as CDR1 and SYGVKD as CDR2. V loses 3 bases at its end and J loses 2 bases; junction bases beyond the gene matches: 15. Whole blood was collected in K2EDTA tubes by collaborating institutions according to the institutions' own protocols. For TCRbeta analysis, collaborator samples were shipped as frozen whole blood, as isolated PBMCs, or as DNA extracted from either sample type. TCRbeta CDR3 regions were amplified from genomic DNA by means of the immunoSEQ Assay, a bias-controlled multiplex PCR. The study's own analysis went as follows. Within the assay, amplification of reference gene primers was used to estimate how many nucleated cells each sample contained. To quantify the absolute abundance of each unique TCRbeta CDR3 rearrangement, sequence reads were collapsed and filtered. For each sample, productive Simpson clonality was calculated as the square root of Simpson's diversity index over productive rearrangements. The table comes from immuneACCESS by way of TCRdb, which keeps in-frame sequences with V and J called. Part of the clones is missing from these tables; in studies checked, under half for an unresolved V gene and the rest for unknown reasons. V and J calls plus clone size are reproduced from that table; the DNA served to infer D and trimming. The sample table records 35,000 to 45,000 clones; 85% to 95% of these occur just once. The ten largest make up roughly 10% of the sample.

Here is what the overall study found, with its caveats: Clinical and demographic metadata were provided uncurated, with the amount varying by source and participant.

The TCR originated in a man aged 45 to 65 with active COVID-19. Sequenced: peripheral blood. The V gene is TRBV10-3 and the J gene is TRBJ2-3, with 9 middle bases fitting TRBD1. The nucleotides are TGTGCCATCAGTGATCCGGGACAGGGAGGTTTCGGCATCACAGATACGCAGTATTTT. Its product reads: CAISDPGQGGFGITDTQYF.